The next 4 T cell receptor beta chains were all read from a single sample in a study of control samples from healthy donors and cancer patients. Repertoires were generated with immunoSEQ multiplex PCR, while TCRdb's copy carries only in-frame clones and drops some. The sample holds 90,000 to 150,000 clones; approximately 89% are singletons and the top ten take roughly 3.4%. Sequencing was carried out using blood. These receptors were collected from a man in his forties or fifties in good health.

This clone was recorded a few times. The rearrangement links TRBV6-5 to TRBJ1-6, with unresolved D. CDR1 and CDR2 from the germline V gene are MNHEY and SVGAGI. This CDR3 spans 15 amino acids. The ends were cut back, 5 bases at V and 5 bases at J, with 13 bases in the middle. The CDR3 loop is CASSRTTQNNSPLHF. CDR3 DNA: TGTGCCAGCAGTCGGACGACGCAAAATAATTCACCCCTCCACTTT.

A word on this clone: Different DNA sequences within this sample yield the same CDR3. The V gene is TRBV18, the J gene TRBJ2-1, with D possibly being TRBD1 or TRBD2 (5 bases each). The V end lost 5 bases, the J end lost 5 bases, and 10 bases lay between the germline ends. The CDR3 has 13 residues. Germline V CDR1 and CDR2: KGHSH, LQKENI. The CDR3 spells CASSTGTDNEQFF. CDR3 DNA: TGTGCCAGCTCAACCGGGACCGACAATGAGCAGTTCTTC.

V and J are TRBV5-1 and TRBJ2-3, with D unresolved. Trimming pared 0 bases from V and 0 bases from J, leaving 11 bases between. Germline V CDR1 and CDR2: SGHRS, YFSETQ. This CDR3 contains 16 residues. The CDR3 region is CASSLGTGTSTDTQYF. DNA for the CDR3: TGCGCCAGCAGCTTGGGGACGGGTACTAGCACAGATACGCAGTATTTT.

The gene calls are TRBV28 and TRBJ1-5; D is perhaps TRBD1 (6 bases). Germline V gene sequence: CDR1 MDHEN, CDR2 SYDVKM. The CDR3 spans 16 residues. V was clipped by 6 bases and J by 7 bases, with 22 bases between them. The CDR3 spells CASSPGGGGRGQPQHF. The CDR3 nucleotides are TGTGCCAGCAGCCCGGGGGGAGGGGGAAGAGGGCAGCCCCAGCATTTT.